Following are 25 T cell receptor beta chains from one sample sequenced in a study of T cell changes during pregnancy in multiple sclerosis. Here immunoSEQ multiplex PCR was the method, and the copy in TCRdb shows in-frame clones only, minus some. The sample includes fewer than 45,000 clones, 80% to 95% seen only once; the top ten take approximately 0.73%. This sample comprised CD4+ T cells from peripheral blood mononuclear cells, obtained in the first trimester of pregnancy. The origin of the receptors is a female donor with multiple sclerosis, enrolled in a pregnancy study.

The CDR3 sequence: CAISDSKLAAYNEQFF. In DNA form, the CDR3 reads TGTGCCATCAGTGATTCTAAACTAGCGGCTTACAATGAGCAGTTCTTC. The V call is TRBV10-3, the J call TRBJ2-1; 8 bases agree with TRBD2. Germline values: CDR1 ENHRY, CDR2 SYGVKD. This CDR3 region has 16 residues. The J segment lost 4 bases and the V segment lost 3 bases, leaving 8 bases of the junction unmatched.

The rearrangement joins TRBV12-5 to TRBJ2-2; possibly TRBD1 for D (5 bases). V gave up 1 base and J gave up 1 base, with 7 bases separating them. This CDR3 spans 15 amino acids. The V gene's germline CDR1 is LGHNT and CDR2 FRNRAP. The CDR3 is CASGLGQGNTGELFF. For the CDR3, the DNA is TGTGCTAGTGGTTTGGGGCAGGGGAACACCGGGGAGCTGTTTTTT.

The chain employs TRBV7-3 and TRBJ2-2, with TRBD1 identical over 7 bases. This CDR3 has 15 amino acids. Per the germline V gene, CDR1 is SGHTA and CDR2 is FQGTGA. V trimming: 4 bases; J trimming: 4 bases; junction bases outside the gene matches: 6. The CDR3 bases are TGTGCCAGCAGCTCCAAACAGGGGCCCACCGGGGAGCTGTTTTTT. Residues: CASSSKQGPTGELFF.

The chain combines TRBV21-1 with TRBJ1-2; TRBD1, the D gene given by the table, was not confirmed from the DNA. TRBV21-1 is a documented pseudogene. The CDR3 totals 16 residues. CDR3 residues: CASRVPRYRKTYGYTF. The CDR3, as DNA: TGTGCCAGCAGAGTGCCCCGCTACAGAAAGACCTATGGCTACACCTTC.

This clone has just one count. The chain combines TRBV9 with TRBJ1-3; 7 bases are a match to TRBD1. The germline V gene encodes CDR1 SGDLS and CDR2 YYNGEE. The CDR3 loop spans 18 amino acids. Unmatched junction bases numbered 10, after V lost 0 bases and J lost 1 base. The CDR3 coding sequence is TGTGCCAGCAGCGTAGGTCCAGGGGGTGCCACTTCTGGAAACACCATATATTTT. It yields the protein CASSVGPGGATSGNTIYF.

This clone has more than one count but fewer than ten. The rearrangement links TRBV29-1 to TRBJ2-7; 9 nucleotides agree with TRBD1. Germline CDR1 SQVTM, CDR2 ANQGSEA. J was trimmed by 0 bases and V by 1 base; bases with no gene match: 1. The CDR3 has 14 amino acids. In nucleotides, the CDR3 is TGCAGCGTTGAAGGGACAGGGGACTCCTACGAGCAGTACTTC. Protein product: CSVEGTGDSYEQYF.

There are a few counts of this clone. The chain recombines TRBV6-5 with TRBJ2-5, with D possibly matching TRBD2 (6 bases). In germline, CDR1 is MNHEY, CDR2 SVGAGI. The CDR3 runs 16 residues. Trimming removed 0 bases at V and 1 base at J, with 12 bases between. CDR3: CASSYSSLASQETQYF. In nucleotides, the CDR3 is TGTGCCAGCAGTTACTCGAGTCTAGCGAGCCAAGAGACCCAGTACTTC.

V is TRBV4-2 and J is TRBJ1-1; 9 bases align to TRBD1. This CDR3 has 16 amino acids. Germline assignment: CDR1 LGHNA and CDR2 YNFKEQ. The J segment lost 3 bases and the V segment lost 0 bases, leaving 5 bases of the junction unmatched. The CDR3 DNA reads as TGTGCCAGCAGCCAAGAAGCCGGGACAGGGCACACTGAAGCTTTCTTT. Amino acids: CASSQEAGTGHTEAFF.

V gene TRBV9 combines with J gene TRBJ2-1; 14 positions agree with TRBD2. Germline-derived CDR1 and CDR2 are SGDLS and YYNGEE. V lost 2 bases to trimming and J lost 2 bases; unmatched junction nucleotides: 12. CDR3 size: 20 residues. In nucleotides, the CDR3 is TGTGCCAGCAGCGTTGGGATCGGGACTAGCGGGAGTATTGCCTACAATGAGCAGTTCTTC. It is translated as CASSVGIGTSGSIAYNEQFF.

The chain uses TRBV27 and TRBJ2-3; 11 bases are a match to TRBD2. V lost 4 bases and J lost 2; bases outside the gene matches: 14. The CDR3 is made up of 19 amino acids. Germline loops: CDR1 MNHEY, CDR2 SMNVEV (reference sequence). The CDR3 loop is CASSSPGGVAGGSTDTQYF. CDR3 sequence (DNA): TGTGCCAGCAGTTCCCCCGGGGGGGTAGCGGGAGGGTCCACAGATACGCAGTATTTT.

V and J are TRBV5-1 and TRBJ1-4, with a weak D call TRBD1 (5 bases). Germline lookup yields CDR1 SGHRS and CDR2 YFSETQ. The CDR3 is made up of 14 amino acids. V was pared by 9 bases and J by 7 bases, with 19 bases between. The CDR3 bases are TGCGCCACCCGACCTGGGGGGAACGGTGAAAAACTGTTTTTT. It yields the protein CATRPGGNGEKLFF.

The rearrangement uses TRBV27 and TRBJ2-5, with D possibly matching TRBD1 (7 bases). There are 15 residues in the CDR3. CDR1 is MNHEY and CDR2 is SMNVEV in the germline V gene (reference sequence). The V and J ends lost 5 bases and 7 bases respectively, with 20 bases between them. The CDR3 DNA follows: TGTGCCAGCAGTACTCTGACAGGGCGGGGAGGGACCCAGTACTTC. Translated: CASSTLTGRGGTQYF.

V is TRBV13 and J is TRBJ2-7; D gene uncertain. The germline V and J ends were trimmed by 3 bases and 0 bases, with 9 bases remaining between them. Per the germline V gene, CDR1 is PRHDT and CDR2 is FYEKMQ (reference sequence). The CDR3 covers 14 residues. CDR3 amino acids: CASSFKSPSYEQYF. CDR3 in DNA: TGTGCCAGCAGCTTTAAGAGTCCCTCCTACGAGCAGTACTTC.

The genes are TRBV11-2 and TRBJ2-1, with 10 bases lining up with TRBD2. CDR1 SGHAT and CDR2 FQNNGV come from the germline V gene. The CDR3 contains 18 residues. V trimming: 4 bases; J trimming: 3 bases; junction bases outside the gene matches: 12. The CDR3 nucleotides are TGTGCCAGCAGCTCCGGCTTAGCGGGAGGTGGGGGCTACAATGAGCAGTTCTTC. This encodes CASSSGLAGGGGYNEQFF. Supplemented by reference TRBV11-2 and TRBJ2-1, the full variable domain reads EAGVAQSPRYKIIEKRQSVAFWCNPISGHATLYWYQQILGQGPKLLIQFQNNGVVDDSQLPKDRFSAERLKGVDSTLKIQPAKLEDSAVYLCASSSGLAGGGGYNEQFFGPGTRLTVL.

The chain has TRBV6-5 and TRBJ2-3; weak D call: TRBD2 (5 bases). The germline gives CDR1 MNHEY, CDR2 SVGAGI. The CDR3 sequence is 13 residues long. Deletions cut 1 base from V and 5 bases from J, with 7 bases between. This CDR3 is CASSYLGRDTQYF. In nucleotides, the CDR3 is TGTGCCAGCAGTTACTTGGGGAGAGATACGCAGTATTTT.

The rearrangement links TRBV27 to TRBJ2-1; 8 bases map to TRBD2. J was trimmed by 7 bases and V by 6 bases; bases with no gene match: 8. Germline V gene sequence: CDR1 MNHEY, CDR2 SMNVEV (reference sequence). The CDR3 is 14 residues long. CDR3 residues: CASSWGLVVNEQFF. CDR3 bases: TGTGCCAGCAGCTGGGGACTAGTTGTTAATGAGCAGTTCTTC.

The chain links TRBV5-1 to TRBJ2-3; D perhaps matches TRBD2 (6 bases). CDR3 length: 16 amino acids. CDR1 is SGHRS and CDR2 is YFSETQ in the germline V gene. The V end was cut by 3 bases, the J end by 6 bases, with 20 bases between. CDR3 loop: CASSSGLATSGDTQYF. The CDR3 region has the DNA TGCGCCAGCAGCTCTGGTCTAGCGACCTCGGGGGATACGCAGTATTTT.

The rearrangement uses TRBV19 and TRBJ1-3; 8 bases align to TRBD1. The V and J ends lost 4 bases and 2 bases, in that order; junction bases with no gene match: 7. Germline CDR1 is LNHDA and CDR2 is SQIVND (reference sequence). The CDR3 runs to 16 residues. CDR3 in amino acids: CASSRTDRGAGNTIYF. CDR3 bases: TGTGCCAGTAGTAGGACCGACAGGGGAGCTGGAAACACCATATATTTT. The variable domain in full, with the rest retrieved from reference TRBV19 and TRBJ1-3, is DGGITQSPKYLFRKEGQNVTLSCEQNLNHDAMYWYRQDPGQGLRLIYYSQIVNDFQKGDIAEGYSVSREKKESFPLTVTSAQKNPTAFYLCASSRTDRGAGNTIYFGEGSWLTVV.

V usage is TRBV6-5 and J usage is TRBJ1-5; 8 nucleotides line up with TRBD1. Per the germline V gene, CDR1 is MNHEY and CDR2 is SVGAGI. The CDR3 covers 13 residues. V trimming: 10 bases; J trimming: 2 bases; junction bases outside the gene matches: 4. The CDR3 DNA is TGTGCCACCAGGGGGCTTGGCAATCAGCCCCAGCATTTT. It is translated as CATRGLGNQPQHF.

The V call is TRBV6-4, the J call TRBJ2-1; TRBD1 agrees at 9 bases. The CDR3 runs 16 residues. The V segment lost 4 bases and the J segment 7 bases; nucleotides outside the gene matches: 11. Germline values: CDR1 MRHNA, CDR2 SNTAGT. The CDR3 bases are TGTGCCAGCAGTGGCCTACCGGGACAGGGTCGTAATGAGCAGTTCTTC. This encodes CASSGLPGQGRNEQFF.

CDR3 amino acids: CALRRRNTIYF. The CDR3 bases are TGTGCTTTAAGGAGGAGAAACACCATATATTTT. The chain recombines TRBV30 with TRBJ1-3; D gene uncertain. Germline V gene data show CDR1 as GTSNPN and CDR2 as SVGIG (reference sequence). The CDR3 covers 11 residues. Variable domain in full (rest from reference TRBV30 and TRBJ1-3): SQTIHQWPATLVQPVGSPLSLECTVEGTSNPNLYWYRQAAGRGLQLLFYSVGIGQISSEVPQNLSASRPQDRQFILSSKKLLLSDSGFYLCALRRRNTIYFGEGSWLTVV.

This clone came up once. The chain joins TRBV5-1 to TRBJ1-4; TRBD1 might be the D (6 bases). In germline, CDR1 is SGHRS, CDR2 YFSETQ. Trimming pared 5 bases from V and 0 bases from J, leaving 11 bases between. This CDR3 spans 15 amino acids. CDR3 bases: TGCGCCAGCAGTTTAACAGGGCCAACTAATGAAAAACTGTTTTTT. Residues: CASSLTGPTNEKLFF. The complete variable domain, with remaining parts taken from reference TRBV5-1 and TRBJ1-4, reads KAGVTQTPRYLIKTRGQQVTLSCSPISGHRSVSWYQQTPGQGLQFLFEYFSETQRNKGNFPGRFSGRQFSNSRSEMNVSTLELGDSALYLCASSLTGPTNEKLFFGSGTQLSVL.

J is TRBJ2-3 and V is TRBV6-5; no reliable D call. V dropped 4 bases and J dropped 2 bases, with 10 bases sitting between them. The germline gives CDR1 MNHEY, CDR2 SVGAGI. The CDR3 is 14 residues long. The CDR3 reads CASSSLLLTDTQYF. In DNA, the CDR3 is TGTGCCAGCAGTTCTCTACTCCTCACAGATACGCAGTATTTT.

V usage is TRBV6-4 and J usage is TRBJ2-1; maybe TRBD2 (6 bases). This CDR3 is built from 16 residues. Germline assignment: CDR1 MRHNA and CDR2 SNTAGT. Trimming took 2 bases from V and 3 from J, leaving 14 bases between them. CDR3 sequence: CASSDTGTLYYNEQFF. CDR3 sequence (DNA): TGTGCCAGCAGTGACACCGGGACTCTCTACTACAATGAGCAGTTCTTC.

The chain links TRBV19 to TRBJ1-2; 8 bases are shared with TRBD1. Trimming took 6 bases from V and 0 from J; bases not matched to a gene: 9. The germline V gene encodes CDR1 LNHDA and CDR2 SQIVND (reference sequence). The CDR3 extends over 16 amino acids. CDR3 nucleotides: TGTGCCAGTAGGACTGGACAGGGTAGAGCTAACTATGGCTACACCTTC. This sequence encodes CASRTGQGRANYGYTF.